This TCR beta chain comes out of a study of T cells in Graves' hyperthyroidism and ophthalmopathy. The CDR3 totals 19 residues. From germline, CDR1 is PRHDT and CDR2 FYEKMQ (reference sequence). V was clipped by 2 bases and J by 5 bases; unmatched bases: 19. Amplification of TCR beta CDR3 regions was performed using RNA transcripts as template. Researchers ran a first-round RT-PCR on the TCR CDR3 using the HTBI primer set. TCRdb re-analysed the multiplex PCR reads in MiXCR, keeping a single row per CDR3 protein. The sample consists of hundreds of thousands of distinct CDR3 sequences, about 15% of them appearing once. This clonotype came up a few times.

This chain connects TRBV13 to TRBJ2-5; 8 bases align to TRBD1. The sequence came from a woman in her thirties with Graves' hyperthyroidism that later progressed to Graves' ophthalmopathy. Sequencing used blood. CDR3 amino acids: CASSLNAGSRTGLSETQYF. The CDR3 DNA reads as TGTGCCAGCAGCTTAAACGCCGGCAGTCGGACAGGGCTTTCGGAGACCCAGTACTTC.